These 6 T cell receptor beta chains were sequenced from one sample in a study of cytomegalovirus exposure and HLA in healthy donors. The PCR had 60 Vbeta and 13 Jbeta primers. Repertoires were generated with immunoSEQ multiplex PCR, while TCRdb's copy carries only in-frame clones and drops some. The sample lists 140,000 to 150,000 clones, 76% occurring once. What was sequenced was PBMCs. Receptors were obtained from a woman aged 40 to 49 in good health and CMV-seronegative.

This chain joins TRBV5-8 and TRBJ2-3; D gene ambiguous. The CDR3 contains 16 residues. V was cut by 0 bases and J by 5 bases, with 16 bases left in between. Germline values: CDR1 SGHTS, CDR2 YDEGEE. The CDR3 is CASSLVNLGKGDTQYF. CDR3 sequence (DNA): TGTGCCAGCAGCTTGGTTAATCTAGGTAAAGGAGATACGCAGTATTTT.

The chain recombines TRBV30 with TRBJ2-1, with TRBD1 matching 10 bases. The CDR3 sequence is 16 residues long. The germline V gene encodes CDR1 GTSNPN and CDR2 SVGIG (reference sequence). Losses at the gene ends were 2 bases for V and 8 bases for J; bases not matched to a gene: 12. The CDR3 here is CAWSQLPGQGSDEQFF. Written as DNA, the CDR3 is TGTGCCTGGAGTCAGCTTCCGGGACAGGGGAGTGATGAGCAGTTCTTC.

This clone was recorded a few times. The J gene is TRBJ1-1, the V gene TRBV5-1; 9 bases fit TRBD1. CDR3 length equals 14 residues. The germline gives CDR1 SGHRS, CDR2 YFSETQ. V lost 3 bases and J lost 4; bases outside the gene matches: 4. This CDR3 is CASSWGQGGTEAFF. The CDR3 coding sequence is TGCGCCAGCAGCTGGGGACAGGGTGGCACTGAAGCTTTCTTT.

V is TRBV6-1 and J is TRBJ2-7; no firm D call. The CDR3 is 12 residues long. The V gene lost 6 bases and the J gene lost 7 bases, with 13 bases spanning the gap. Germline loops: CDR1 MNHNS, CDR2 SASEGT. The CDR3 is CASSFNGPEQYF. CDR3 in DNA: TGTGCCAGCAGCTTTAATGGCCCAGAGCAGTACTTC.

The chain employs TRBV6-5 and TRBJ1-5; 7 bases agree with TRBD1. There are 15 residues in the CDR3. With 6 bases clipped from V and 5 bases from J, the junction kept 10 bases outside the gene matches. Germline CDR1 is MNHEY and CDR2 is SVGAGI. CDR3 residues: CASSSTTGSDQPQHF. In nucleotides, the CDR3 is TGTGCCAGCAGCTCCACGACAGGGAGCGATCAGCCCCAGCATTTT.

This clone was counted only a few times. The gene calls are TRBV7-6 and TRBJ2-2; D is perhaps TRBD1 (6 bases). The V end lost 3 bases, the J end lost 3 bases, and 11 bases lay between the germline ends. In germline, CDR1 is SGHVS, CDR2 FNYEAQ. This CDR3 has 15 residues. DNA of the CDR3: TGTGCCAGCAGCTTTATGGACAGCGACACCGGGGAGCTGTTTTTT. Its protein is CASSFMDSDTGELFF. The entire variable domain, with the rest obtained from reference TRBV7-6 and TRBJ2-2, is as follows: GAGVSQSPRYKVTKRGQDVALRCDPISGHVSLYWYRQALGQGPEFLTYFNYEAQQDKSGLPNDRFSAERPEGSISTLTIQRTEQRDSAMYRCASSFMDSDTGELFFGEGSRLTVL.